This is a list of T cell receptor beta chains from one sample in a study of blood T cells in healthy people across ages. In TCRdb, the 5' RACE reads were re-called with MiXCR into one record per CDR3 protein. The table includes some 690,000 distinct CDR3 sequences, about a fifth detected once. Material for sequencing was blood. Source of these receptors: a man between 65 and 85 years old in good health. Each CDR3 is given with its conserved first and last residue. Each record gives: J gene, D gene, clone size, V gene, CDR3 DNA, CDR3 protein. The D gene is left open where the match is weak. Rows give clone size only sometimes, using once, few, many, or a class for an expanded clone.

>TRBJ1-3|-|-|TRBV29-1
TGCAGCGTTGTTGGTGGTAGCTCTGGAAACACCATATATTTT
CSVVGGSSGNTIYF
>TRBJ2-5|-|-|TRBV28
TGTGCCACCACAAACGGGGTGCTGGGGGAGACCCAGTACTTC
CATTNGVLGETQYF
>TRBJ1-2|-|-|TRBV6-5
TGTGCCAGCAGCACCGCCACGCGGGGCTATGGCTACACCTTC
CASSTATRGYGYTF
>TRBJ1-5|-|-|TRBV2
TGTGCCAGCAGTGACTTTAGCAATCAGCCCCAGCATTTT
CASSDFSNQPQHF
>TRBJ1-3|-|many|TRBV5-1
TGCGCCAGCAGCACGAGCTCTGGAAACACCATATATTTT
CASSTSSGNTIYF
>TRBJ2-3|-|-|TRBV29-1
TGCAGCGTGTCACGGAACCTAATCACAGATACGCAGTATTTT
CSVSRNLITDTQYF
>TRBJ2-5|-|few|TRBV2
TGTGCCAGCAGCCTTGACAGCCTCAGGGAGACCCAGTACTTC
CASSLDSLRETQYF
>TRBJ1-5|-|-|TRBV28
TGTGCCAGCAGTTTATGCACAGCGCAGCTGTGTCAGCCCCAGCATTTT
CASSLCTAQLCQPQHF
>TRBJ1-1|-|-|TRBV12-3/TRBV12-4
TGTGCCAGCAGTTTAGGAGTCCAAGGCACTGAAGCTTTCTTT
CASSLGVQGTEAFF
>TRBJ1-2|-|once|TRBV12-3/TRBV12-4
TGTGCCAGCAGTGACAGGATATACTATGGCTACACCTTC
CASSDRIYYGYTF
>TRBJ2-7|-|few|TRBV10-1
TGCGCCATCCACGACAGGAAGGGACCCCACTACGAGCAGTACTTC
CAIHDRKGPHYEQYF
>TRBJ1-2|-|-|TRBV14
TGTGCCAGCAGTACAGAGGCTAACTATGGCTACACCTTC
CASSTEANYGYTF
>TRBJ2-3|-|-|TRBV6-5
TGTGCCAGCAGACGGGACACCACAGATACGCAGTATTTT
CASRRDTTDTQYF
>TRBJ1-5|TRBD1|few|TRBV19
TGTGCCAGTACCGAACAGGGACAGAATCAGCCCCAGCATTTT
CASTEQGQNQPQHF
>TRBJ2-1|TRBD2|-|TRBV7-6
TGTGCCAGCAGCTTAGGTACCCTAGCGGGGAATTACAATGAGCAGTTCTTC
CASSLGTLAGNYNEQFF
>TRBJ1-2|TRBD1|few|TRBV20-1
TGCAGTGCCCAGCCGGGACAGGGGGCCAGTGGCTACACCTTC
CSAQPGQGASGYTF
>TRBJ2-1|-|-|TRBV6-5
TGTGCCAGCAGTGGGGGTTTGGGCAATGAGCAGTTCTTC
CASSGGLGNEQFF
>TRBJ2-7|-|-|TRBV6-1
TGTGCCATCCAGGGGCCTCAAACGGGAAACTACGAGCAGTACTTC
CAIQGPQTGNYEQYF
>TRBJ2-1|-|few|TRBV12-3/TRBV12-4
TGTGCCAGCAGCCACTACCCTGAGCAGTTCTTC
CASSHYPEQFF
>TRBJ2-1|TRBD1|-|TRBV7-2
TGTGCCAGCAGCTGGACCCCGGGACAGGGGGCTGGTAATGAGCAGTTCTTC
CASSWTPGQGAGNEQFF
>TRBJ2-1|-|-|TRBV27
TGTGCCAGCAGTTCAGTAGTCGGTGAGCAGTTCTTC
CASSSVVGEQFF
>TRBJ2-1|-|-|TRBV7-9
TGTGCCAGCAGCTTAGTCGGAGAGGAGCAGTTCTTC
CASSLVGEEQFF
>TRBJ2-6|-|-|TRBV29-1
TGCAGCGTAGCCAGGGGAAACTCTGGGGCCAACGTCCTGACTTTC
CSVARGNSGANVLTF
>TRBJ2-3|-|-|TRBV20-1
TGCAGTGCTAGAGATATGGACGGCACAGATACGCAGTATTTT
CSARDMDGTDTQYF